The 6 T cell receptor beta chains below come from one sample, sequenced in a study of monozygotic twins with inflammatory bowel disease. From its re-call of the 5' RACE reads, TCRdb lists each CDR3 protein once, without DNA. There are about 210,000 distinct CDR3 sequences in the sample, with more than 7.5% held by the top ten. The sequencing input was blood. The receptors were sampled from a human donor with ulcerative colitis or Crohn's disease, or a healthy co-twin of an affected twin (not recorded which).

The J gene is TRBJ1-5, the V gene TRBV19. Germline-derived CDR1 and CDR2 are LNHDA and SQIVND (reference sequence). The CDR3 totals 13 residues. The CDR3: CASSGGGDQPQHF. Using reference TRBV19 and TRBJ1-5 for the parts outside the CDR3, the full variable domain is DGGITQSPKYLFRKEGQNVTLSCEQNLNHDAMYWYRQDPGQGLRLIYYSQIVNDFQKGDIAEGYSVSREKKESFPLTVTSAQKNPTAFYLCASSGGGDQPQHFGDGTRLSIL.

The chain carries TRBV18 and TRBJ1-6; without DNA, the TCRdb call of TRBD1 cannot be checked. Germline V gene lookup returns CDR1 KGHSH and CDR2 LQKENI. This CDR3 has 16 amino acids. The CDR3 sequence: CASSNTGQRHNSPLHF.

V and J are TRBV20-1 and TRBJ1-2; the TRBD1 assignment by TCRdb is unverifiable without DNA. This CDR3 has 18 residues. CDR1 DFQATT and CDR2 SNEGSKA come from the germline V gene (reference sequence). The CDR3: CSANLKWAGENQNYGYTF.

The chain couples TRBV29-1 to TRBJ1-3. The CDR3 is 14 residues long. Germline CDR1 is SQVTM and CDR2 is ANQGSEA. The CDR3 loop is CSVEDQGSGNTIYF. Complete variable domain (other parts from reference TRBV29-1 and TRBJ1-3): SAVISQKPSRDICQRGTSLTIQCQVDSQVTMMFWYRQQPGQSLTLIATANQGSEATYESGFVIDKFPISRPNLTFSTLTVSNMSPEDSSIYLCSVEDQGSGNTIYFGEGSWLTVV.

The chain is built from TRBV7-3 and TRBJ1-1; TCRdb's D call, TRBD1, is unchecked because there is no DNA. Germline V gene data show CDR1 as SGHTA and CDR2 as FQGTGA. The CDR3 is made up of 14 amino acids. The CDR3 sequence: CASSPFPGGTEAFF.

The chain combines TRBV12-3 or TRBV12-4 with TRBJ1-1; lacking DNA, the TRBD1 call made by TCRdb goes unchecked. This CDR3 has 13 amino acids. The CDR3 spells CASSPTSGTEAFF.